This TCR beta chain was sequenced during a study of OX40 agonist ivuxolimab in advanced cancers. Trimming pared 4 bases from V and 1 base from J, leaving 16 bases between. Germline CDR1 is SGDLS and CDR2 is YYNGEE. This CDR3 has 16 residues. Assay: immunoSEQ multiplex PCR; the TCRdb copy retains only in-frame clones and omits some. The sample shows fewer than 70,000 clones, about 79% of them seen only once. The TCR sequence derives from an adult with an advanced solid tumor such as melanoma, head and neck, liver or kidney cancer. This specimen was CD4+ or CD8+ T cells sorted from blood, taken in a trial of the OX40 agonist ivuxolimab. The chain couples TRBV9 to TRBJ2-3, with D possibly being TRBD1 (5 bases). CDR3 amino acids: CASSLGHSGGTDTQYF. The CDR3 DNA reads TGTGCCAGCAGCTTAGGACATTCAGGTGGCACAGATACGCAGTATTTT. Filled out from reference TRBV9 and TRBJ2-3, the complete variable domain reads DSGVTQTPKHLITATGQRVTLRCSPRSGDLSVYWYQQSLDQGLQFLIQYYNGEERAKGNILERFSAQQFPDLHSELNLSSLELGDSALYFCASSLGHSGGTDTQYFGPGTRLTVL.